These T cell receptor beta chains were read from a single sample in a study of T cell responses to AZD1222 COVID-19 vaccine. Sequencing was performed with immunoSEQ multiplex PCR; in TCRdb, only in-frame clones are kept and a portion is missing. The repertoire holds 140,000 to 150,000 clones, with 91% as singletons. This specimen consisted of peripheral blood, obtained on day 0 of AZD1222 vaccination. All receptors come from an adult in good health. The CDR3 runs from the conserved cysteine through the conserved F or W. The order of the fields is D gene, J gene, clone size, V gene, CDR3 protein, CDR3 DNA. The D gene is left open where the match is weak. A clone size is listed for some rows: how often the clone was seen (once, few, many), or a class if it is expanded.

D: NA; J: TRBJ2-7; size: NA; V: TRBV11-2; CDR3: CASSYGAVASYEQYF; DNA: TGTGCCAGCAGCTACGGGGCAGTGGCATCCTACGAGCAGTACTTC
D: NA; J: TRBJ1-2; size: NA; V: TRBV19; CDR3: CASSTTSLIGYGYTF; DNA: TGTGCCAGTAGTACCACGTCCCTAATCGGCTATGGCTACACCTTC
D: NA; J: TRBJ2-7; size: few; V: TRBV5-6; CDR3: CASSPLGGKGTYEQYF; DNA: TGTGCCAGCAGCCCCCTTGGGGGTAAGGGCACCTACGAGCAGTACTTC
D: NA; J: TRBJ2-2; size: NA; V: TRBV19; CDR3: CASSIGTAGGELFF; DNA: TGTGCCAGTAGTATAGGGACTGCCGGCGGGGAGCTGTTTTTT
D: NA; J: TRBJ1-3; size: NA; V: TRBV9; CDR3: CASSAGDPGYSGNTIYF; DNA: TGTGCCAGCAGCGCGGGGGATCCAGGGTACTCTGGAAACACCATATATTTT
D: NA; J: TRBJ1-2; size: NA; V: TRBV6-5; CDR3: CASTPPWEDGYTF; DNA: TGTGCCAGCACCCCCCCTTGGGAGGATGGCTACACCTTC
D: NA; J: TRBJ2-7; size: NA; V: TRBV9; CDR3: CASSPPIGYEQYF; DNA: TGTGCCAGCAGCCCCCCGATAGGCTACGAGCAGTACTTC
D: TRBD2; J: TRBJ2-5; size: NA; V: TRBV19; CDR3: CASSVGTSGGFEETQYF; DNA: TGTGCCAGTAGTGTCGGGACTAGCGGGGGATTCGAGGAGACCCAGTACTTC
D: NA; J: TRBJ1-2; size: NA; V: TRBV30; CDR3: CAWLAERGYTF; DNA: TGTGCCTGGCTCGCGGAACGTGGCTACACCTTC
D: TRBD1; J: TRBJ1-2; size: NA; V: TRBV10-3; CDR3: CAISVAGTGSYGYTF; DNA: TGTGCCATCAGTGTCGCCGGGACAGGGTCCTATGGCTACACCTTC
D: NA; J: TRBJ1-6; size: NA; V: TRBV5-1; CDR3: CASSLAAVGGGSPLHF; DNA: TGCGCCAGCAGCTTGGCGGCGGTAGGGGGAGGATCACCCCTCCACTTT
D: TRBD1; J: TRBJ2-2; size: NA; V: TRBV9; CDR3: CASGRTGQNTGELFF; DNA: TGTGCCAGCGGGCGGACAGGACAGAACACCGGGGAGCTGTTTTTT
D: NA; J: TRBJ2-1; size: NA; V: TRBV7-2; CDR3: CASSSRAGAPFEQFF; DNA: TGTGCCAGCAGCTCCCGGGCGGGGGCGCCTTTTGAGCAGTTCTTC
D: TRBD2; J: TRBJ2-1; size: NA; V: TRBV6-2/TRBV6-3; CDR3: CASSQGTSGGYNEQFF; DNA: TGTGCCAGCAGTCAGGGGACTAGCGGGGGGTACAATGAGCAGTTCTTC
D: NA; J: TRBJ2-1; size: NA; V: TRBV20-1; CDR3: CSARNNEQFF; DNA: TGCAGTGCTAGGAACAATGAGCAGTTCTTC
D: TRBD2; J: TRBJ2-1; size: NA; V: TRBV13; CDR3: CASSPTSGGANEQFF; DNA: TGTGCCAGCAGCCCAACTAGCGGGGGGGCCAATGAGCAGTTCTTC
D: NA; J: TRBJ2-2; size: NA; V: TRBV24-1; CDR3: CATSDALSRTAPNTGELFF; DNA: TGTGCCACCAGTGACGCCTTGTCGCGTACAGCCCCGAACACCGGGGAGCTGTTTTTT
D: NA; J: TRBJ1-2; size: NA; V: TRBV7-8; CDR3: CASSIEWRGADGYTF; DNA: TGTGCCAGCAGCATCGAATGGCGGGGGGCAGATGGCTACACCTTC
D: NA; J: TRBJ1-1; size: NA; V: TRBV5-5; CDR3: CASSIRDGNTEAFF; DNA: TGTGCCAGCAGCATACGGGACGGTAACACTGAAGCTTTCTTT
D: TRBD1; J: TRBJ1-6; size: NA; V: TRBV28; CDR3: CASRQTGNSPLHF; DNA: TGTGCCAGCAGACAGACAGGGAATTCACCCCTCCACTTT
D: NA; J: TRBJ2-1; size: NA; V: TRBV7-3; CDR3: CASSPLRSYNEQFF; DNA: TGTGCCAGCAGCCCCCTTAGGTCTTACAATGAGCAGTTCTTC
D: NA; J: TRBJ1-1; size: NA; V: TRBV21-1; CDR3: CASSTDTEAFF; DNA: TGTGCCAGCAGCACCGACACTGAAGCTTTCTTT
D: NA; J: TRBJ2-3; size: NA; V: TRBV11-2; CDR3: CASSLNGIETDTQYF; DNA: TGTGCCAGCAGCTTAAATGGGATAGAGACAGATACGCAGTATTTT
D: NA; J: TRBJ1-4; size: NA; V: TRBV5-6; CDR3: CASSLVAGSENEKLFF; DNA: TGTGCCAGCAGCTTGGTAGCAGGTAGCGAGAATGAAAAACTGTTTTTT
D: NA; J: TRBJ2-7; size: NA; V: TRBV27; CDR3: CASSNGGRSYEQYF; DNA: TGTGCCAGCAGCAACGGAGGGAGGTCCTACGAGCAGTACTTC
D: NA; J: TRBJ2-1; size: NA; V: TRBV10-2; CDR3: CASSAAWDSYNEQFF; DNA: TGCGCCAGCAGTGCCGCATGGGACTCCTACAATGAGCAGTTCTTC
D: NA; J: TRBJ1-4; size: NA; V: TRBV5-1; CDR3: CASSWGDGSNEKLFF; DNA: TGCGCCAGCAGCTGGGGGGACGGATCTAATGAAAAACTGTTTTTT
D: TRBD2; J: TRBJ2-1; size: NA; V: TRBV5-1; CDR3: CASSFYPPGLAGSEQFF; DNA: TGCGCCAGCAGCTTCTATCCCCCCGGACTAGCGGGATCTGAGCAGTTCTTC
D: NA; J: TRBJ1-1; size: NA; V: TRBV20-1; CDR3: CSASDLSNTEAFF; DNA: TGCAGTGCTAGTGATCTATCAAACACTGAAGCTTTCTTT
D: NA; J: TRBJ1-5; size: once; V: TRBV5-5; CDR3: CASSVDSRLYSNQPQHF; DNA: TGTGCCAGCAGCGTCGACAGCCGCCTTTATAGCAATCAGCCCCAGCATTTT
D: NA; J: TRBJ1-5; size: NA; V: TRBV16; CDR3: CASSRTSNQPQHF; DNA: TGTGCCAGCAGCCGGACGAGCAATCAGCCCCAGCATTTT